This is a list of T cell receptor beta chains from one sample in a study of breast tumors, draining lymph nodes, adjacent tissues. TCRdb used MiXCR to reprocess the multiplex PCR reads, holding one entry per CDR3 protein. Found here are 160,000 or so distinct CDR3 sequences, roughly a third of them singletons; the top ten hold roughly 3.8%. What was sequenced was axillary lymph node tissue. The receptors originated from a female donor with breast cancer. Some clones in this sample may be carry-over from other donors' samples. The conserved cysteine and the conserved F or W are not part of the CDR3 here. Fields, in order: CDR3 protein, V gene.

CDR3aa: ASSQEGPGGRNEQY; v_gene: TRBV4-2
CDR3aa: ASSLDPAGSIEQF; v_gene: TRBV7-2
CDR3aa: AWGDRGHEQY; v_gene: TRBV30
CDR3aa: ATSRVGGLGNTIY; v_gene: TRBV15
CDR3aa: ASSLKQGDNSPLH; v_gene: TRBV5-5
CDR3aa: ASSLGTLRTEQY; v_gene: TRBV13
CDR3aa: ASSVEAAGGRDEQF; v_gene: TRBV9
CDR3aa: ASSPGSSTGELF; v_gene: TRBV5-1
CDR3aa: ASSPGTKPANYGYT; v_gene: TRBV18
CDR3aa: SGEVDRGIQPQH; v_gene: TRBV20-1
CDR3aa: ASNLSSGQGFHLSRYT; v_gene: TRBV5-1
CDR3aa: ASSRGSTEQF; v_gene: TRBV5-6
CDR3aa: ASQRNSRETQY; v_gene: TRBV5-1
CDR3aa: ASSPSGDSPLH; v_gene: TRBV18
CDR3aa: ASIGLAGGPVTGELF; v_gene: TRBV19
CDR3aa: ASSPGGAGLRSNQPQH; v_gene: TRBV6-6
CDR3aa: ASSLALSRNAEQY; v_gene: TRBV7-8
CDR3aa: ASNPGVGGNTIY; v_gene: TRBV5-1
CDR3aa: ASSYSLQGREQF; v_gene: TRBV6-5
CDR3aa: AWSGSAFRATDTQY; v_gene: TRBV30
CDR3aa: ASSQEQGTPRANTIY; v_gene: TRBV3-2
CDR3aa: ASSALGLEGYSNQPQH; v_gene: TRBV7-8
CDR3aa: ASSPPESAFLDYEQY; v_gene: TRBV6-1
CDR3aa: ASRRRSGVYNEQY; v_gene: TRBV2
CDR3aa: ASSQVYAGTGGYTEAF; v_gene: TRBV4-1
CDR3aa: ASSRGTTLTYEQY; v_gene: TRBV7-8
CDR3aa: ASSPGQGSVQPQH; v_gene: TRBV7-6
CDR3aa: SANLRGANVLT; v_gene: TRBV20-1
CDR3aa: ASSPGGPFY; v_gene: TRBV11-2
CDR3aa: ASKGGTGYNEQF; v_gene: TRBV2
CDR3aa: ATSDLTGNEQF; v_gene: TRBV24-1
CDR3aa: ASSHRQGIPNSPLH; v_gene: TRBV6-5
CDR3aa: ASSVGTGAAQETQY; v_gene: TRBV9
CDR3aa: SAPGTSAEAGELF; v_gene: TRBV20-1
CDR3aa: AWSVASSYNEQF; v_gene: TRBV30